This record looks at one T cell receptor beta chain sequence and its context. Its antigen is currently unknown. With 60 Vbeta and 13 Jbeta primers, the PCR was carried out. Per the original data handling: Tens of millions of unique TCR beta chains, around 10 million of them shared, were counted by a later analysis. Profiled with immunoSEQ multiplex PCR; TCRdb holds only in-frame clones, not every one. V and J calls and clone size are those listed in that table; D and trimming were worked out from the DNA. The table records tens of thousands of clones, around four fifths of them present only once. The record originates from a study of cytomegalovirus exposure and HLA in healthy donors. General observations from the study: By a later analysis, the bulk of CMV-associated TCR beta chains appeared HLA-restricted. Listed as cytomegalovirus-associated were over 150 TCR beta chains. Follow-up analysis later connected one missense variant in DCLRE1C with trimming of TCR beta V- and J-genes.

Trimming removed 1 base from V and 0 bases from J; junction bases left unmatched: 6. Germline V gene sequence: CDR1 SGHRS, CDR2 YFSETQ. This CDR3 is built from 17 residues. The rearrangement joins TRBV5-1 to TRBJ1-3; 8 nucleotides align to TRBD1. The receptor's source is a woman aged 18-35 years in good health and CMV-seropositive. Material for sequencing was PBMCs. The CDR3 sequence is CASSLFAGGSSGNTIYF. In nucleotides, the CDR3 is TGCGCCAGCAGCTTGTTTGCAGGGGGCAGCTCTGGAAACACCATATATTTT.